This T cell receptor (beta chain) was sequenced for a study of cytomegalovirus exposure and HLA in healthy donors. The wider study: In an earlier analysis, 95 million to 130 million unique TCR beta sequences were found from 150 million to 200 million T cells. Study results and caveats: Earlier analysis found most TCR beta V segments productive about 87% or about 30% of the time. Serostatus for CMV was the only available immune exposure information. It is likely that the observed cluster of highly shared sequence variants was a sequencing artifact.

The CDR3 consists of 13 residues. Germline V lookup: CDR1 SQVTM, CDR2 ANQGSEA. V gave up 7 bases and J gave up 7 bases; unmatched junction bases: 12. This clone was seen once. Its antigen is still unknown. 13 Jbeta primers and 60 Vbeta primers were used for the PCR. Repertoires were generated with immunoSEQ multiplex PCR, while TCRdb's copy carries only in-frame clones and drops some. Seen here are about 130,000 clones, 80% observed once, and the top ten hold roughly 5.7%. The sequenced sample consisted of PBMCs. The receptor comes from a man aged 25-40 years in good health and CMV-seronegative. The rearrangement uses TRBV29-1 and TRBJ1-2; TRBD1 matches at 7 bases. The CDR3 nucleotides are TGCAGCGCCCCCGGGACAGTAATTGGTGGCTACACCTTC. Translating gives CSAPGTVIGGYTF.